The 21 T cell receptor beta chains below were found in one sample sequenced in a study of shared clonotypes between healthy human individuals. Generated by immunoSEQ multiplex PCR, the TCRdb table keeps only in-frame clones and is missing some. In the table there are about 470,000 clones, roughly 83% of which are singletons. Sequencing input: PBMCs. The receptors stem from a woman between 40 and 50 years old in good health. Some clones in this sample may be carry-over from other donors' samples.

The rearrangement links TRBV28 to TRBJ1-2, with D unclear. V gave up 3 bases and J gave up 2 bases, with 7 bases separating them. Germline V gives CDR1 MDHEN, CDR2 SYDVKM. The CDR3 is 13 residues long. The CDR3 spells CASSLLQNYGYTF. CDR3 in DNA: TGTGCCAGCAGTTTGCTACAGAACTATGGCTACACCTTC.

This chain uses TRBV7-9 with TRBJ2-5, with TRBD2 matching over 14 bases. The trim removed 5 bases at V and 4 bases at J, leaving 3 bases unmatched. Germline CDR1 SEHNR, CDR2 FQNEAQ (reference sequence). The CDR3 totals 15 residues. The CDR3 nucleotides are TGTGCCAGCAGCCCGACTAGCGGGAGGGCAGAGACCCAGTACTTC. This translates into CASSPTSGRAETQYF.

On this clone itself: This may stem from a read error, because a much larger clone lies one nucleotide away. The sample has other DNA sequences that encode this CDR3 too. This chain connects TRBV9 to TRBJ2-4, with D unresolved. CDR1 and CDR2 from the germline V gene are SGDLS and YYNGEE. Between the trimmed V and J ends, which lost 4 bases and 0 bases, there was a span of 14 bases. The CDR3 is 16 amino acids. The DNA for the CDR3 is TGTGCCAGCAGCCCCCGGGCGACGTTAGCCAAAAACATTCAGTACTTC. Protein product: CASSPRATLAKNIQYF. Drawing the rest from reference TRBV9 and TRBJ2-4, the complete variable domain is DSGVTQTPKHLITATGQRVTLRCSPRSGDLSVYWYQQSLDQGLQFLIQYYNGEERAKGNILERFSAQQFPDLHSELNLSSLELGDSALYFCASSPRATLAKNIQYFGAGTRLSVL.

V usage is TRBV2 and J usage is TRBJ2-3; D is unclear. Trimming cost V 7 bases and J 4 bases, with 9 bases left between them. This CDR3 contains 12 residues. Per the germline V gene, CDR1 is SNHLY and CDR2 is FYNNEI. For the CDR3, the DNA is TGTGCCAGCATAGGGTCCGCAGATACGCAGTATTTT. Its translation is CASIGSADTQYF. Looking up the rest from reference TRBV2 and TRBJ2-3 gives the full variable domain: EPEVTQTPSHQVTQMGQEVILRCVPISNHLYFYWYRQILGQKVEFLVSFYNNEISEKSEIFDDQFSVERPDGSNFTLKIRSTKLEDSAMYFCASIGSADTQYFGPGTRLTVL.

The genes are TRBV7-9 and TRBJ2-5; D is ambiguous. The germline V and J ends were trimmed by 5 bases and 7 bases, with 17 bases remaining between them. Germline V gene sequence: CDR1 SEHNR, CDR2 FQNEAQ (reference sequence). The CDR3 runs 14 residues. The CDR3 DNA reads as TGTGCCAGCAGCCCCGGGCCCCAGATGGGGACCCAGTACTTC. Amino acid sequence: CASSPGPQMGTQYF.

The CDR3 nucleotides are TGTGCCAGCACCCCCTCGGGCGGGGAAGAGACCCAGTACTTC. The encoded protein is CASTPSGGEETQYF. V gene TRBV7-9 combines with J gene TRBJ2-5; tentatively, D is TRBD2 (6 bases). Germline V gene sequence: CDR1 SEHNR, CDR2 FQNEAQ (reference sequence). The V end lost 7 bases, the J end lost 3 bases, and 15 bases lay between the germline ends. The CDR3 spans 14 residues.

The J gene is TRBJ1-5, the V gene TRBV28; D remains ambiguous. The CDR3 is 16 amino acids. The germline V gene has CDR1 MDHEN and CDR2 SYDVKM. V shed 5 bases and J shed 5 bases, with 19 bases lying between them. CDR3 loop: CASSAPYPRVYQPQHF. For the CDR3, the DNA is TGTGCCAGCAGTGCACCCTACCCCCGCGTTTATCAGCCCCAGCATTTT.

The chain has TRBV7-3 and TRBJ2-5; 9 bases line up with TRBD1. V lost 5 bases and J lost 0; bases outside the gene matches: 4. The germline CDR1 and CDR2 sequences are SGHTA and FQGTGA. The CDR3 contains 15 residues. This chain's CDR3 is CASSAGDRDQETQYF. The CDR3 DNA sequence: TGTGCCAGCAGCGCTGGGGACAGGGACCAAGAGACCCAGTACTTC. Variable domain in full (rest from reference TRBV7-3 and TRBJ2-5): GAGVSQTPSNKVTEKGKYVELRCDPISGHTALYWYRQSLGQGPEFLIYFQGTGAADDSGLPNDRFFAVRPEGSVSTLKIQRTERGDSAVYLCASSAGDRDQETQYFGPGTRLLVL.

The V call is TRBV5-4, the J call TRBJ2-3, with 11 bases identical to TRBD2. From germline, CDR1 is SGHNT and CDR2 YYREEE (reference sequence). The CDR3 length is 15 residues. The V gene end was trimmed by 4 bases and the J gene end by 5 bases; junction bases not matched to a gene: 6. CDR3 nucleotides: TGTGCCAGCAGCCTGACTAGCGGGATTAGAGATACGCAGTATTTT. It codes for CASSLTSGIRDTQYF.

The genes are TRBV6-4 and TRBJ2-1, with TRBD2 as a possible D gene (5 bases). The CDR3 totals 14 residues. V lost 2 bases, J lost 6 bases, and 11 bases lay in between. Germline assignment: CDR1 MRHNA and CDR2 SNTAGT. Written as DNA, the CDR3 is TGTGCCAGCAGTGACCAGCGGTTTCCCAATGAGCAGTTCTTC. Translating gives CASSDQRFPNEQFF.

The J gene is TRBJ2-3, the V gene TRBV7-9; D gene ambiguous. The CDR3 covers 15 residues. V lost 10 bases to trimming and J lost 4 bases, with 21 bases between them. Germline V gene lookup returns CDR1 SEHNR and CDR2 FQNEAQ (reference sequence). The CDR3 protein is CAKSGLREWADTQYF. CDR3 nucleotide sequence: TGTGCCAAAAGTGGGCTCCGAGAGTGGGCAGATACGCAGTATTTT.

J is TRBJ2-6 and V is TRBV4-3; D gene uncertain. CDR1 and CDR2 (germline): LGHNA, YSLEER. V was shortened by 1 base and J by 0 bases, with 10 bases between the two germline ends. The CDR3 extends over 17 amino acids. The chain's CDR3 is CASSQGAGNSGANVLTF. The CDR3 nucleotides are TGCGCCAGCAGCCAAGGGGCAGGAAACTCTGGGGCCAACGTCCTGACTTTC.

The chain recombines TRBV4-1 with TRBJ1-2, with D tentatively TRBD1 (5 bases). This CDR3 region has 15 residues. The germline V and J ends were trimmed by 4 bases and 4 bases, with 16 bases remaining between them. CDR1 MGHRA and CDR2 YSYEKL come from the germline V gene. CDR3 protein: CASSLQVGEGYGYTF. For the CDR3, the DNA is TGCGCCAGCAGCCTCCAGGTGGGGGAGGGCTATGGCTACACCTTC.

The chain has TRBV18 and TRBJ2-6; D ambiguous. The length of the CDR3 is 14 residues. V was clipped by 3 bases and J by 4 bases, with 7 bases between them. Germline V CDR1 and CDR2: KGHSH, LQKENI. The DNA of the CDR3 is TGTGCCAGCTCACCGCAGGACGGGGCCAACGTCCTGACTTTC. Protein sequence: CASSPQDGANVLTF.

The chain is built from TRBV28 and TRBJ2-3; D perhaps matches TRBD1 (5 bases). V was shortened by 6 bases and J by 2 bases, with 12 bases between the two germline ends. The CDR3 is 14 amino acids. Per the germline V gene, CDR1 is MDHEN and CDR2 is SYDVKM. CDR3 loop: CASRQTVYTDTQYF. CDR3 sequence (DNA): TGTGCCAGCAGACAGACAGTTTACACAGATACGCAGTATTTT.

The rearrangement links TRBV7-8 to TRBJ1-2, with D uncertain. The CDR3 is made up of 14 amino acids. Germline V gene sequence: CDR1 SGHVS, CDR2 FQNEAQ. The V end was cut by 0 bases, the J end by 2 bases, with 7 bases between. In DNA, the CDR3 is TGTGCCAGCAGCTTAGCACACGCCAACTATGGCTACACCTTC. Amino acids: CASSLAHANYGYTF.

Of note for this clone: A much bigger clone sits one base away, suggesting this may be a read error. Other nucleotide sequences from this sample produce the same CDR3. The chain recombines TRBV18 with TRBJ1-5, with D tentatively TRBD1 (6 bases). Germline values: CDR1 KGHSH, CDR2 LQKENI. The CDR3 is 15 residues long. Trimming shortened V by 3 bases and J by 0 bases, and 9 bases separated the two germline ends. CDR3 sequence reads: CASSPTGFSNQPQHF. CDR3 in DNA: TGTGCCAGCTCACCGACAGGTTTTAGCAATCAGCCCCAGCATTTT.

This clone is a singleton in its sample. The gene calls are TRBV30 and TRBJ1-1; the D is unclear. V dropped 4 bases and J dropped 2 bases, with 8 bases sitting between them. The CDR3 extends over 12 amino acids. The V gene's germline CDR1 is GTSNPN and CDR2 SVGIG (reference sequence). The CDR3 reads CAWTDSNTEAFF. The CDR3, as DNA: TGTGCCTGGACCGACTCAAACACTGAAGCTTTCTTT.

The chain couples TRBV28 to TRBJ2-7; D tentatively reads TRBD1 or TRBD2 (6 bases each). The CDR3 contains 15 residues. The germline gives CDR1 MDHEN, CDR2 SYDVKM. Trimming cost V 8 bases and J 5 bases, with 22 bases left between them. The CDR3 coding sequence is TGTGCCAGCGGTACCGGGGGCCGTCTTCGCAACGAGCAGTACTTC. This translates into CASGTGGRLRNEQYF.

This chain connects TRBV4-1 to TRBJ1-2; perhaps TRBD1 as D (5 bases). Trimming stripped 4 bases from V and 1 base from J, with 22 bases between. The length of the CDR3 is 18 residues. The germline V gene has CDR1 MGHRA and CDR2 YSYEKL. DNA for the CDR3: TGCGCCAGCAGCCCGCAACCCCTAGGCAGGGCCGATAACTATGGCTACACCTTC. It encodes CASSPQPLGRADNYGYTF.

The rearrangement uses TRBV18 and TRBJ2-5, with 9 positions matching TRBD2. This CDR3 contains 16 residues. CDR1 and CDR2 from the germline V gene are KGHSH and LQKENI. The trim removed 0 bases at V and 7 bases at J, leaving 9 bases unmatched. CDR3 nucleotide sequence: TGTGCCAGCTCACCACCGGCGGGAGGGCCCTTGGGGACCCAGTACTTC. Its translation is CASSPPAGGPLGTQYF. Full variable domain (rest looked up from reference TRBV18 and TRBJ2-5): NAGVMQNPRHLVRRRGQEARLRCSPMKGHSHVYWYRQLPEEGLKFMVYLQKENIIDESGMPKERFSAEFPKEGPSILRIQQVVRGDSAAYFCASSPPAGGPLGTQYFGPGTRLLVL.